In its sample, the clone carrying this T cell receptor beta chain was seen many times. Its antigen is unidentified. The entry originates in a study of T cells in Graves' hyperthyroidism and ophthalmopathy. Overall study findings and caveats: In blood, most of the thyroid clonotypes expanded above 0.001 were also present.

The CDR3 is made up of 12 amino acids. Germline CDR1 and CDR2: GTSNPN and SVGIG (reference sequence). V was shortened by 4 bases and J by 5 bases, with 11 bases between the two germline ends. RNA transcripts were the template for amplifying TCR beta CDR3 regions. The TCR CDR3 first-round RT-PCR relied on the HTBI primer set. TCRdb reanalysed the multiplex PCR reads using MiXCR and keeps one entry per CDR3 protein. The data contain about 400,000 distinct CDR3 sequences, 15% of them singletons. The sequence was collected from a woman aged 25 to 39 with Graves' hyperthyroidism. The chain couples TRBV30 to TRBJ1-2; a possible D gene is TRBD1 (6 bases). The sequencing input was blood. CDR3 residues: CAWTGEWYGYTF. In DNA, the CDR3 is TGTGCCTGGACAGGGGAGTGGTATGGCTACACCTTC.